This paragraph covers one T cell receptor (beta chain) sequence. CDR1 and CDR2 (germline): MDHEN, SYDVKM. V lost 1 base to trimming and J lost 12 bases; unmatched junction nucleotides: 6. The CDR3 is 14 residues long. Sequencing used immunoSEQ multiplex PCR; TCRdb keeps in-frame clones, though not all of them. The sample consists of about 960,000 clones, approximately 76% of them appearing once. These data are taken from a study of shared clonotypes between healthy human individuals. The TCR comes from a man between 18 and 29 years old in good health. The gene calls are TRBV28 and TRBJ1-6; 7 nucleotides line up with TRBD1. Source material: memory CD4+ T cells sorted from blood. Subset described: CD45RA-negative fraction. CDR3 bases: TGTGCCAGCAGTTTATCCCAGACAGGGCTACCCCTCCACTTT. This sequence encodes CASSLSQTGLPLHF.